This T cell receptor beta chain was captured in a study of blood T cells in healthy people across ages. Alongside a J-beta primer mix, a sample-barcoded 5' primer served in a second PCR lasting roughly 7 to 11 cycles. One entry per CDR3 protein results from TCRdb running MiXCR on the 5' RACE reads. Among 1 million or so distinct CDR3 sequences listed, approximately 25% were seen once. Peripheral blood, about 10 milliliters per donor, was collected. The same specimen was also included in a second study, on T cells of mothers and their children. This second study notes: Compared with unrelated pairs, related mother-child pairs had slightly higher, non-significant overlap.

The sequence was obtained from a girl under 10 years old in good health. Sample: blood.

The CDR3 DNA follows: TGCAGTGCTAGAGATTCGGGCAGGAGCACAGATACGCAGTATTTT. Protein sequence: CSARDSGRSTDTQYF. V usage is TRBV20-1 and J usage is TRBJ2-3; D unclear. The CDR3 spans 15 residues. The V end was cut by 0 bases, the J end by 0 bases, with 10 bases between. Germline CDR1 reads DFQATT; CDR2 reads SNEGSKA (reference sequence).